This T cell receptor beta chain was identified in a study of cytomegalovirus exposure and HLA in healthy donors. As to this clone: Its matching antigen is unknown.

Study-level results: Presence/absence analyses treated sequencing depth as roughly uniform across donors. Rarity held for most TCR sequences, but there were some public TCRs that occurred in many donors. Some V segments could not be told apart, so they were left out, TRBV6-2 and TRBV6-3 among them.

Amplification used 60 Vbeta primers and 13 Jbeta primers. Repertoires were generated with immunoSEQ multiplex PCR, while TCRdb's copy carries only in-frame clones and drops some. The sample yields some 200,000 clones, around 62% seen once. The CDR3 consists of 15 residues. Per the germline V gene, CDR1 is LGHNA and CDR2 is YSLEER. Trimming at V came to 4 bases and at J to 3 bases, leaving 9 bases not matched to a gene. Nominally healthy donors were sampled, though unrecorded immune exposures were likely. The chain links TRBV4-3 to TRBJ2-7; TRBD2 matches 7 bases. The sample consisted of PBMCs. This receptor was taken from a man aged 35 to 55 in good health and CMV-seronegative. The CDR3 DNA reads TGCGCCAGCAGCCTAGGTTGGGCGGGAGACTACGAGCAGTACTTC. It specifies CASSLGWAGDYEQYF.